This TCR beta chain came from a study of early T cells in non-severe SARS-CoV-2 infection. Looking at the study overall: Sequencing of bulk RNA from unsorted whole blood was done, without chain pairing. Study observations and caveats: The study's VDJdb matching favored anti-spike CD8 responses and missed private and CD4 specificities.

In the library, individual cDNA molecules carried attached unique molecular identifiers. TCRdb ran MiXCR on the 5' RACE reads and lists one entry per CDR3 protein. The profile shows around 33,000 distinct CDR3 sequences, about 4.2% of them singletons. On this clonotype: Antigen specificity is unknown.

This clonotype originated in an adult who was a healthcare worker with PCR-confirmed SARS-CoV-2 infection or an uninfected control (not recorded which). Input material: whole blood.

This CDR3 reads CASSLQQSGGKLFF. The CDR3 DNA follows: TGTGCCAGCAGCTTACAACAGTCTGGGGGAAAACTGTTTTTT. V usage is TRBV11-1 and J usage is TRBJ1-4, with D tentatively TRBD1 (5 bases). Trimming stripped 2 bases from V and 10 bases from J, with 14 bases between. The CDR3 length is 14 residues. Germline V gene sequence: CDR1 SGHAT, CDR2 FQDESV (reference sequence).